This entry features one TCR beta chain sequence. Ten or more counts support this clonotype. The clone's antigen remains unknown. Base quality data are lacking; no much larger clone is found one base away. The sequencing machine was an Illumina HiSeq 1500. TCRdb redid the processing of the public reads, applying fastp at Q25 and MiXCR, and retained in-frame beta chains. One record per CDR3 amino acid sequence lists the most common genes and DNA. Across this sample there are about 600,000 distinct CDR3 sequences, with 20% to 25% seen only once. 8% of the sample is taken by the ten largest. This sample is part of a study of T cell repertoires in cytomegalovirus infection (dated by TCRdb to between 2018 and 2020). Describing the broader study: Donor HLA type was relevant to the analysis, as public TCR beta signatures indicated carriage of CMV infection together with the matching HLA type. Study-wide conclusions, independent of this receptor: In both this cohort and an independent roughly 350-donor cohort, the cumulative frequency of public TCR beta family members distinguished carriers of CMV infection plus the relevant HLA type. The ex vivo response was dominated by HLA-C-restricted CMV-specific TCR beta clonotypes, which also provided the single most frequent clonotype in two of eight donors.

Trimming removed 4 bases from V and 2 bases from J; the gene matches leave 14 bases unexplained. The CDR3 contains 18 residues, cysteine and phenylalanine counted. Only the CDR3 region is kept as DNA, spanning 54 bases read in frame from base 1. CDR1 MDHEN and CDR2 SYDVKM are derived from the germline V gene. The chain is encoded by TRBV28 joined to TRBJ2-1; 7 middle bases align to TRBD1. The TCR comes from a human donor in good health (CMV status not recorded). Some clones in this sample may be carry-over from other donors' samples. Sample: CD8+ T cells from PBMCs. The CDR3 amino acid sequence is: CASSSRYSQGRTYNEQFF. The DNA reads TGTGCCAGCAGTTCCCGCTATTCACAGGGGCGCACCTACAATGAGCAGTTCTTC.